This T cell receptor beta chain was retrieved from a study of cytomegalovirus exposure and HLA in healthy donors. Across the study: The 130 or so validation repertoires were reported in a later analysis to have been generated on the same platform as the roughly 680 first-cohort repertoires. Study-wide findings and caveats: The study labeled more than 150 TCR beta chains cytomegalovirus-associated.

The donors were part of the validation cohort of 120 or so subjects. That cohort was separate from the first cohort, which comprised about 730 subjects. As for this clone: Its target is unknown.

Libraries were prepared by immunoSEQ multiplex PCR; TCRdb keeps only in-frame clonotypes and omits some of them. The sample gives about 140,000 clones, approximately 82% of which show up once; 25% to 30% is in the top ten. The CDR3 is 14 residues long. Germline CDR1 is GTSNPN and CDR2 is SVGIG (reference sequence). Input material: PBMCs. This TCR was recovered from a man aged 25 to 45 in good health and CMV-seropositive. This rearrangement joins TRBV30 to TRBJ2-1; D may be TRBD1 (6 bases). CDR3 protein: CAVQGDRLNNEQFF. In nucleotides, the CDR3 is TGTGCTGTACAGGGAGACCGCCTGAACAATGAGCAGTTCTTC.